This TCR beta chain stems from a study of cytomegalovirus exposure and HLA in healthy donors. Study-wide findings and caveats: Many donors shared some public TCRs, even though most TCR sequences were rare. TCR beta V segments were, for the most part, productive about 87% or about 30% of the time in an earlier analysis.

This CDR3 contains 16 residues. The germline CDR1 and CDR2 sequences are SGHVS and FQNEAQ. The V gene end was trimmed by 5 bases and the J gene end by 0 bases; junction bases not matched to a gene: 4. The PCR employed 60 Vbeta primers together with 13 Jbeta primers. Authors' processing steps: There were 70 million to 95 million unique TCR beta chains by a later count, and 10 million to 12 million of them were shared. Profiled with immunoSEQ multiplex PCR; TCRdb holds only in-frame clones, not every one. The DNA gave D and trimming, while V, J and clone size come from that table. The sample shows 150,000 to 200,000 clones, about 85% of them seen only once. On this clone: The antigen remains unidentified.

Sequenced material: PBMCs. The chain combines TRBV7-8 with TRBJ2-5; 12 nucleotides match TRBD2. The sequence came from a man younger than 35 in good health and CMV-seronegative. The CDR3 spells CASSPGLAGYQETQYF. The CDR3 DNA is TGTGCCAGCAGCCCAGGACTAGCGGGGTACCAAGAGACCCAGTACTTC.